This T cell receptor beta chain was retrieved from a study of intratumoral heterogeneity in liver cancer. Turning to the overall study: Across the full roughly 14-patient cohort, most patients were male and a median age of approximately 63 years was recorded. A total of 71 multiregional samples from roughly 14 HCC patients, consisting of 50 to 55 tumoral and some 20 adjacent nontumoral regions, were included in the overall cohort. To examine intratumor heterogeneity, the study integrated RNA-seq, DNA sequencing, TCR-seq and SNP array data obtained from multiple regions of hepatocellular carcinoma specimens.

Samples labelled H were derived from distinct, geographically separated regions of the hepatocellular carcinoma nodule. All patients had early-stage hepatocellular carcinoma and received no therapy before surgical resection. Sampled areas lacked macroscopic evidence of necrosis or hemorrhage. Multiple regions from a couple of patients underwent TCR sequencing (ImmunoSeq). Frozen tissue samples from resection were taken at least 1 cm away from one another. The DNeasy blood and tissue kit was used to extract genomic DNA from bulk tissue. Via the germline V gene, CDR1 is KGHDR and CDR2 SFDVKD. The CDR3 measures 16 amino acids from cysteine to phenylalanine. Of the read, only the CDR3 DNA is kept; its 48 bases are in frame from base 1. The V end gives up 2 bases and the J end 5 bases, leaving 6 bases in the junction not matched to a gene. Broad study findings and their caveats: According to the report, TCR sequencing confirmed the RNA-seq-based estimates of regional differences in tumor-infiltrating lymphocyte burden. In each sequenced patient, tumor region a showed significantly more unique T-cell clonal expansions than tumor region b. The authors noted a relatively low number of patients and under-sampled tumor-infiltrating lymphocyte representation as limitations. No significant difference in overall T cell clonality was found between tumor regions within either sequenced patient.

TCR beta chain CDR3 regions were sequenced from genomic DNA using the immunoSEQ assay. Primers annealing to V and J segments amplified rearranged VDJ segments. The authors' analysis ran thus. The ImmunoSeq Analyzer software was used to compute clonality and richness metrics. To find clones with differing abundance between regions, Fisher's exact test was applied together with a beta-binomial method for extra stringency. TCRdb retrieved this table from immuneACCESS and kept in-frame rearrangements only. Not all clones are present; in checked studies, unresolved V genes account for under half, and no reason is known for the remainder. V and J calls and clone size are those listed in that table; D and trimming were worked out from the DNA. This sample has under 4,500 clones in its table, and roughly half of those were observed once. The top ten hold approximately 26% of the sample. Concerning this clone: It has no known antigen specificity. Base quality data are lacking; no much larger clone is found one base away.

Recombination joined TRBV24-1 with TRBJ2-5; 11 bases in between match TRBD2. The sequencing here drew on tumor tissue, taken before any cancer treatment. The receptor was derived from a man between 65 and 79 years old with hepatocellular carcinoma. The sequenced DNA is TGTGCCACCAGTGATTCCCGTAGCGGGGGGGTGGAGACCCAGTACTTC. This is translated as CATSDSRSGGVETQYF.